This T cell receptor beta chain derives from a study of T cell responses to AZD1222 COVID-19 vaccine. Clones were sequenced by immunoSEQ multiplex PCR, and TCRdb holds only the in-frame ones, with some missing. The table shows 95,000 to 110,000 clones, with about 90% occurring only once. This receptor was obtained from an adult who received the AZD1222 COVID-19 vaccine. The specimen was peripheral blood, collected 28 days after the second AZD1222 dose.

CDR3 residues: CASSNRDRTYEQYF. The CDR3 DNA reads as TGTGCCAGCAGTAACCGGGACAGGACCTACGAGCAGTACTTC. The chain links TRBV6-2 or TRBV6-3 to TRBJ2-7; 8 bases map to TRBD1. Germline V gene lookup returns CDR1 MNHEY and CDR2 SVGEGT. The CDR3 is made up of 14 amino acids. J lost 2 bases, V lost 5 bases, and 5 bases had no gene match.